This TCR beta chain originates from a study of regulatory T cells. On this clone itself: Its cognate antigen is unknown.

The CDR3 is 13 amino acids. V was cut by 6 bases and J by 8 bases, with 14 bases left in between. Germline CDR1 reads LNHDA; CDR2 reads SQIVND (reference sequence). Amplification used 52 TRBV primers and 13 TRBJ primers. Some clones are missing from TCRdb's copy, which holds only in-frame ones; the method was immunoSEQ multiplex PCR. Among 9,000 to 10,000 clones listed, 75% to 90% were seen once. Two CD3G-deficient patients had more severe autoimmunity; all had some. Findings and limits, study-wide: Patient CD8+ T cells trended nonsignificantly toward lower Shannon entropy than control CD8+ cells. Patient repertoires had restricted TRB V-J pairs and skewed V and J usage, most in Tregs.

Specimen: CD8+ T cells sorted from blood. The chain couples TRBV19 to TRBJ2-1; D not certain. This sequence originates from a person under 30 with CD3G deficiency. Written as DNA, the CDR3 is TGTGCCAGTAGCCCGATAGATGGGGATGAGCAGTTCTTC. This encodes CASSPIDGDEQFF.